The next 26 T cell receptor beta chains were all read from a single sample in a study of shared clonotypes between healthy human individuals. Sequencing was performed with immunoSEQ multiplex PCR; in TCRdb, only in-frame clones are kept and a portion is missing. Of millions of clones in the sample, 85% to 95% were seen once. The sample taken for sequencing was naive CD4+ T cells sorted from blood. Subset meaning: CD45RA+ positively selected. The receptors derive from a man between 18 and 35 years old in good health.

Regarding this clone: The sample has other DNA sequences that encode this CDR3 too. The J gene is TRBJ2-5, the V gene TRBV29-1; 7 bases are a match to TRBD1. The CDR3 is 13 amino acids. V was clipped by 2 bases and J by 2 bases; unmatched bases: 2. Germline values: CDR1 SQVTM, CDR2 ANQGSEA. The CDR3 nucleotides read TGCAGCGTTGAAAGGGGGCGGCAAGAGACCCAGTACTTC. It is translated as CSVERGRQETQYF.

CDR3 protein: CASSLDAGAGAGEQFF. The CDR3 nucleotides read TGTGCCAGCAGCTTGGATGCAGGGGCAGGGGCTGGTGAGCAGTTCTTC. V usage is TRBV5-6 and J usage is TRBJ2-1; tentatively, D is TRBD1 (6 bases). V lost 0 bases and J lost 9, with 19 bases in between. Germline CDR1 is SGHDT and CDR2 is YYEEEE. The CDR3 loop spans 16 amino acids.

Note on this clone: A much larger clone lies a single base off, so this may be a read error. The sample contains more than one DNA sequence encoding this CDR3. The chain recombines TRBV6-5 with TRBJ2-5; tentatively, D is TRBD2 (6 bases). Germline CDR1 MNHEY, CDR2 SVGAGI. Trimming cost V 6 bases and J 1 base, with 9 bases left between them. This CDR3 comprises 13 residues. For the CDR3, the DNA is TGTGCCAGCAGCCGGGGGTTCCAAGAGACCCAGTACTTC. Protein product: CASSRGFQETQYF.

Written as DNA, the CDR3 is TGTGCCAGCAGTGCGGACAGGGGCGAGCAGTACTTC. It is translated as CASSADRGEQYF. The chain recombines TRBV6-1 with TRBJ2-7, with 9 bases lining up with TRBD1. CDR3 size: 12 residues. Germline V gene sequence: CDR1 MNHNS, CDR2 SASEGT. The trim removed 4 bases at V and 6 bases at J, leaving 1 base unmatched.

The J gene is TRBJ1-2, the V gene TRBV5-4, with D uncertain. Germline V CDR1 and CDR2: SGHNT, YYREEE (reference sequence). The germline V and J ends were trimmed by 4 bases and 1 base, with 11 bases remaining between them. The CDR3 spans 14 residues. In DNA form, the CDR3 reads TGTGCCAGCAGCCACATGGGCGGTAACTATGGCTACACCTTC. Its translation is CASSHMGGNYGYTF.

The chain recombines TRBV30 with TRBJ2-6; D assignment may be TRBD1 or TRBD2 (5 bases each). Trimming left V 3 bases short and J 0 bases short, with 18 bases between. From germline, CDR1 is GTSNPN and CDR2 SVGIG (reference sequence). The CDR3 covers 18 residues. CDR3: CAWRPTGARGSGANVLTF. The CDR3 DNA sequence: TGTGCCTGGAGGCCTACAGGAGCCCGGGGCTCTGGGGCCAACGTCCTGACTTTC.

The chain links TRBV29-1 to TRBJ1-2, with D unresolved. V was cut by 7 bases and J by 4 bases, with 13 bases left in between. The CDR3 runs 12 residues. The germline CDR1 and CDR2 sequences are SQVTM and ANQGSEA. The CDR3 bases are TGCAGCGCTGAGAAGTGGGGCTATGGCTACACCTTC. It codes for CSAEKWGYGYTF.

V usage is TRBV7-2 and J usage is TRBJ1-5, with D possibly being TRBD1 (6 bases). The V gene lost 4 bases and the J gene lost 2 bases, with 15 bases spanning the gap. Germline assignment: CDR1 SGHTA and CDR2 FQGNSA. This CDR3 has 16 amino acids. The CDR3 DNA is TGTGCCAGCAGCTCAGTCATAGGACAGCGCAATCAGCCCCAGCATTTT. Protein product: CASSSVIGQRNQPQHF. Complete variable domain (other parts from reference TRBV7-2 and TRBJ1-5): GAGVSQSPSNKVTEKGKDVELRCDPISGHTALYWYRQSLGQGLEFLIYFQGNSAPDKSGLPSDRFSAERTGGSVSTLTIQRTQQEDSAVYLCASSSVIGQRNQPQHFGDGTRLSIL.

V is TRBV9 and J is TRBJ1-1, with a tentative D call TRBD1 (5 bases). The V gene lost 3 bases and the J gene lost 5 bases, with 23 bases spanning the gap. Germline CDR1 reads SGDLS; CDR2 reads YYNGEE. The length of the CDR3 is 17 residues. CDR3 DNA sequence: TGTGCCAGCAGCGCGCTGTCCCGGGACGTTGGCGTGACTGAAGCTTTCTTT. Its translation: CASSALSRDVGVTEAFF.

This clone was detected once. Relative to the germline gene, one junction end is altered; a read error may explain this. The chain has TRBV10-3 and TRBJ1-1, with a possible D match to TRBD1 (5 bases). CDR3 size: 11 residues. CDR1 and CDR2 (germline): ENHRY, SYGVKD. The CDR3 sequence: CAISGGTYHYF. CDR3 coding DNA: TGTGCCATCAGTGGGGGGACCTATCATTACTTT.

The V gene is TRBV18, the J gene TRBJ2-4; the D gene is possibly TRBD1 (5 bases). The germline gives CDR1 KGHSH, CDR2 LQKENI. The CDR3 has 18 residues. Trimming stripped 3 bases from V and 0 bases from J, with 18 bases between. Here the CDR3 reads CASSPPMGQSLAKNIQYF. The CDR3 bases are TGTGCCAGCTCACCCCCTATGGGGCAAAGTCTAGCCAAAAACATTCAGTACTTC.

The CDR3 sequence: CAWASDRVNSPLHF. The CDR3, as DNA: TGTGCCTGGGCCTCGGACAGGGTAAATTCACCCCTCCACTTT. The V call is TRBV30, the J call TRBJ1-6; TRBD1 aligns across 8 bases. V shed 5 bases and J 7 bases; nucleotides not matched to a gene: 7. The germline gives CDR1 GTSNPN, CDR2 SVGIG (reference sequence). The CDR3 has 14 residues.

The chain joins TRBV9 to TRBJ2-3; D not certain. Trimming cost V 0 bases and J 5 bases, with 10 bases left between them. The CDR3 is 14 amino acids. Germline V gives CDR1 SGDLS, CDR2 YYNGEE. CDR3 protein: CASSVAGTGDTQYF. DNA for the CDR3: TGTGCCAGCAGCGTAGCCGGAACGGGAGATACGCAGTATTTT.

The chain is built from TRBV5-4 and TRBJ2-1, with 11 nucleotides matching TRBD2. CDR3 length equals 18 residues. The J segment lost 0 bases and the V segment lost 3 bases, leaving 8 bases of the junction unmatched. Germline assignment: CDR1 SGHNT and CDR2 YYREEE (reference sequence). The CDR3 loop is CASSSPGTSGYSYNEQFF. The CDR3 coding sequence is TGTGCCAGCAGCTCACCAGGGACTAGCGGATACTCCTACAATGAGCAGTTCTTC.

This chain uses TRBV7-9 with TRBJ1-1; D remains ambiguous. This CDR3 spans 9 amino acids. V lost 5 bases and J lost 9, with 4 bases in between. CDR1 SEHNR and CDR2 FQNEAQ come from the germline V gene (reference sequence). CDR3 sequence (DNA): TGTGCCAGCAGCGACCAAGCTTTCTTT. Its translation is CASSDQAFF.

The J gene is TRBJ2-3, the V gene TRBV10-2; no clear D gene. The V and J ends lost 7 bases and 2 bases respectively, with 13 bases between them. CDR3 length equals 14 residues. From germline, CDR1 is WSHSY and CDR2 SAAADI. The CDR3 loop reads CASTSSTDTDTQYF. The CDR3 coding sequence is TGCGCCAGCACGTCATCGACGGACACAGATACGCAGTATTTT.

The chain carries TRBV19 and TRBJ1-2, with 9 positions matching TRBD1. The germline gives CDR1 LNHDA, CDR2 SQIVND (reference sequence). This CDR3 is built from 14 residues. The ends lost 6 bases at V and 7 bases at J; junction bases unmatched: 9. The CDR3 loop reads CASRPQGASVGYTF. The CDR3 DNA reads as TGTGCCAGTAGGCCACAGGGGGCGTCGGTTGGCTACACCTTC. Combining the CDR3 with reference TRBV19 and TRBJ1-2 gives the whole variable domain DGGITQSPKYLFRKEGQNVTLSCEQNLNHDAMYWYRQDPGQGLRLIYYSQIVNDFQKGDIAEGYSVSREKKESFPLTVTSAQKNPTAFYLCASRPQGASVGYTFGSGTRLTVV.

This clone showed up just once. The chain uses TRBV9 and TRBJ2-6; no clear D. This CDR3 has 15 residues. Germline assignment: CDR1 SGDLS and CDR2 YYNGEE. The V end lost 0 bases, the J end lost 0 bases, and 4 bases lay between the germline ends. CDR3 in DNA: TGTGCCAGCAGCGTAGCTTACTCTGGGGCCAACGTCCTGACTTTC. Translated: CASSVAYSGANVLTF. The full variable domain, rest sourced from reference TRBV9 and TRBJ2-6, is DSGVTQTPKHLITATGQRVTLRCSPRSGDLSVYWYQQSLDQGLQFLIQYYNGEERAKGNILERFSAQQFPDLHSELNLSSLELGDSALYFCASSVAYSGANVLTFGAGSRLTVL.

Comments on this clone: The sample has other DNA sequences that encode this CDR3 too. The genes are TRBV6-6 and TRBJ1-2; TRBD1 matches at 8 bases. CDR3 size: 11 residues. Germline values: CDR1 MNHNY, CDR2 SVGAGI (reference sequence). J gave up 4 bases and V 8 bases, and 0 bases lay outside the gene matches. The CDR3 region has the DNA TGTGCCAGCGGACAGGGCTATGGCTACACCTTC. Protein sequence: CASGQGYGYTF.

The chain employs TRBV18 and TRBJ2-7, with D perhaps TRBD1 or TRBD2 (5 bases each). Trimming removed 4 bases at V and 2 bases at J, with 12 bases between. There are 14 residues in the CDR3. CDR1 and CDR2 from the germline V gene are KGHSH and LQKENI. The CDR3 coding sequence is TGTGCCAGCTCACGAGGGGCCGTTGCCTACGAGCAGTACTTC. Translated, it gives CASSRGAVAYEQYF.

This chain uses TRBV10-3 with TRBJ1-4, with 11 bases aligning to TRBD1. V trimming: 0 bases; J trimming: 8 bases; junction bases outside the gene matches: 8. CDR3 size: 17 residues. From germline, CDR1 is ENHRY and CDR2 SYGVKD. This CDR3 reads CAISESSADRGREKLFF. Here the CDR3 DNA reads TGTGCCATCAGTGAGTCGTCCGCGGACAGGGGGCGAGAAAAACTGTTTTTT.

As regards this clone: Other nucleotide sequences from this sample produce the same CDR3. The V call is TRBV9, the J call TRBJ2-3; 11 positions agree with TRBD2. CDR3 length: 16 residues. Germline V gives CDR1 SGDLS, CDR2 YYNGEE. Germline trimming cut 2 bases from V and 2 bases from J; bases unmatched to any gene: 4. CDR3 in amino acids: CASSVGTSGATDTQYF. CDR3 nucleotide sequence: TGTGCCAGCAGCGTCGGGACTAGCGGAGCCACAGATACGCAGTATTTT. Variable domain in full (rest from reference TRBV9 and TRBJ2-3): DSGVTQTPKHLITATGQRVTLRCSPRSGDLSVYWYQQSLDQGLQFLIQYYNGEERAKGNILERFSAQQFPDLHSELNLSSLELGDSALYFCASSVGTSGATDTQYFGPGTRLTVL.

The chain carries TRBV5-1 and TRBJ2-6, with a tentative D call TRBD1 (6 bases). The CDR3 contains 16 residues. In germline, CDR1 is SGHRS, CDR2 YFSETQ. Trimming pared 7 bases from V and 0 bases from J, leaving 14 bases between. CDR3: CASSWDMGSGANVLTF. The CDR3 DNA follows: TGCGCCAGCTCTTGGGACATGGGCTCTGGGGCCAACGTCCTGACTTTC.

The chain joins TRBV20-1 to TRBJ2-7; D may correspond to TRBD1 or TRBD2 (6 bases each). The germline V gene has CDR1 DFQATT and CDR2 SNEGSKA (reference sequence). This CDR3 has 11 residues. V was clipped by 5 bases and J by 7 bases, with 12 bases between them. CDR3 sequence: CSAGGGLEQYF. The CDR3 coding sequence is TGCAGTGCTGGTGGGGGGCTAGAGCAGTACTTC.

The J gene is TRBJ2-5, the V gene TRBV6-1; TRBD2 aligns across 11 bases. Germline CDR1 is MNHNS and CDR2 is SASEGT. Trimming removed 10 bases from V and 2 bases from J; junction bases left unmatched: 3. This CDR3 is 13 amino acids long. The DNA for the CDR3 is TGTGCCACCAGACTAGCGGGGCAAGAGACCCAGTACTTC. Translating gives CATRLAGQETQYF.

The genes are TRBV4-3 and TRBJ2-1; 13 nucleotides match TRBD2. This CDR3 spans 17 amino acids. In germline, CDR1 is LGHNA, CDR2 YSLEER. With V trimmed by 0 bases and J by 8 bases, 7 bases remained unmatched. This CDR3 is CASSQEEGLAGSDEQFF. In nucleotides, the CDR3 is TGCGCCAGCAGCCAAGAGGAGGGACTAGCGGGATCGGATGAGCAGTTCTTC.